What follows are 28 T cell receptor beta chains derived from one specimen sequenced in a study of early T cells in non-severe SARS-CoV-2 infection. MiXCR was run by TCRdb on the 5' RACE reads, yielding one entry per CDR3 protein. The table lists about 62,000 distinct CDR3 sequences, less than 10% of them singletons, with 1.2% in the top ten. What was sequenced was whole blood. These receptors were taken from an adult who was a healthcare worker with PCR-confirmed SARS-CoV-2 infection or an uninfected control (not recorded which).

This clonotype was picked up a small number of times. The rearrangement links TRBV2 to TRBJ1-1; TRBD1 aligns across 7 bases. This CDR3 spans 15 amino acids. In germline, CDR1 is SNHLY, CDR2 FYNNEI. V was pared by 4 bases and J by 4 bases, with 9 bases of the junction left unmatched. The CDR3: CASSAQTGPVTEAFF. CDR3 bases: TGTGCCAGCAGTGCTCAGACAGGGCCGGTCACTGAAGCTTTCTTT.

The chain is built from TRBV10-2 and TRBJ2-3, with 10 positions matching TRBD2. Germline V lookup: CDR1 WSHSY, CDR2 SAAADI. This CDR3 contains 16 residues. Trimming removed 6 bases from V and 2 bases from J; junction bases left unmatched: 8. The CDR3 protein is CASSGKLAGSTDTQYF. The CDR3 bases are TGCGCCAGCAGCGGAAAACTAGCGGGGTCCACAGATACGCAGTATTTT.

This clonotype was picked up a small number of times. The genes are TRBV20-1 and TRBJ1-1; 9 bases agree with TRBD1. Trimming at V came to 5 bases and at J to 0 bases, leaving 7 bases not matched to a gene. The CDR3 covers 15 residues. Germline values: CDR1 DFQATT, CDR2 SNEGSKA (reference sequence). The CDR3 protein is CSADRGDWMNTEAFF. DNA of the CDR3: TGCAGTGCTGACAGGGGGGACTGGATGAACACTGAAGCTTTCTTT.

J is TRBJ2-2 and V is TRBV2; D may be TRBD1 (6 bases). CDR3 size: 17 residues. CDR1 is SNHLY and CDR2 is FYNNEI in the germline V gene. Trimming removed 6 bases from V and 2 bases from J, with 19 bases in between. CDR3 region: CASRGASPRLNTGELFF. The CDR3 nucleotides read TGTGCCAGCAGGGGGGCTAGCCCAAGATTAAACACCGGGGAGCTGTTTTTT.

The J gene is TRBJ2-6, the V gene TRBV6-2 or TRBV6-3; D remains ambiguous. CDR1 MNHEY and CDR2 SVGEGT come from the germline V gene. This CDR3 is 15 amino acids long. Trimming cost V 2 bases and J 0 bases, with 5 bases left between them. The CDR3 loop is CASSYGSSGANVLTF. CDR3 in DNA: TGTGCCAGCAGTTACGGTAGCTCTGGGGCCAACGTCCTGACTTTC.

The chain uses TRBV19 and TRBJ1-2; tentative D call: TRBD1 (5 bases). There are 15 residues in the CDR3. The germline V gene has CDR1 LNHDA and CDR2 SQIVND (reference sequence). V was clipped by 4 bases and J by 2 bases, with 14 bases between them. The CDR3 bases are TGTGCCAGTAGTACTCGACGGGGACGCAACTATGGCTACACCTTC. Its protein is CASSTRRGRNYGYTF.

This clonotype was counted between two and nine times. This chain uses TRBV9 with TRBJ2-5; possibly TRBD2 for D (6 bases). V was shortened by 0 bases and J by 5 bases, with 17 bases between the two germline ends. This CDR3 contains 16 residues. Germline CDR1 is SGDLS and CDR2 is YYNGEE. As DNA, the CDR3 is TGTGCCAGCAGCGTAGTAGGAACTAGCCTCGGGGAGACCCAGTACTTC. Its protein is CASSVVGTSLGETQYF.

CDR3 bases: TGCAGTGCTGGGACAGGCCCCAATCAGCCCCAGCATTTT. This translates into CSAGTGPNQPQHF. The chain links TRBV20-1 to TRBJ1-5; 8 nucleotides line up with TRBD1. This CDR3 spans 13 amino acids. The junction had 3 bases not matched to a gene; V was cut back by 5 bases and J by 3 bases. Germline loops: CDR1 DFQATT, CDR2 SNEGSKA (reference sequence).

This clonotype turned up a few times. V is TRBV7-7 and J is TRBJ2-1; 11 nucleotides match TRBD2. Germline V gene lookup returns CDR1 SSHAT and CDR2 FNYEAQ (reference sequence). This CDR3 has 17 residues. Trimming cost V 6 bases and J 4 bases; bases outside gene matches: 11. CDR3 bases: TGTGCCAGCAGTCCAGCTAGCGGGGGGATTAAGTACAATGAGCAGTTCTTC. Translated, it gives CASSPASGGIKYNEQFF.

This clonotype has a handful of counts. V is TRBV6-5 and J is TRBJ1-4; D is uncertain. Trimming shortened V by 0 bases and J by 3 bases, and 8 bases separated the two germline ends. Looked up from germline, CDR1 is MNHEY and CDR2 is SVGAGI. The CDR3 length is 15 residues. CDR3 nucleotides: TGTGCCAGCAGTTACTCCCCCGGGTCTAATGAAAAACTGTTTTTT. Its protein product is CASSYSPGSNEKLFF.

The rearrangement joins TRBV2 to TRBJ2-5; D possibly corresponds to TRBD2 (5 bases). CDR3 length: 13 residues. The germline V and J ends were trimmed by 7 bases and 3 bases, with 12 bases remaining between them. In germline, CDR1 is SNHLY, CDR2 FYNNEI. The DNA for the CDR3 is TGTGCCAGCACGTCCTCGGGGAAAGAGACCCAGTACTTC. This translates into CASTSSGKETQYF. Full variable domain (rest looked up from reference TRBV2 and TRBJ2-5): EPEVTQTPSHQVTQMGQEVILRCVPISNHLYFYWYRQILGQKVEFLVSFYNNEISEKSEIFDDQFSVERPDGSNFTLKIRSTKLEDSAMYFCASTSSGKETQYFGPGTRLLVL.

This clonotype was observed at least ten times. The CDR3 region has the DNA TGTGCCAGCAGCTTGGTTCCGACAGGGGGCCAGAATAGCTATGGCTACACCTTC. This codes for CASSLVPTGGQNSYGYTF. This chain joins TRBV5-5 and TRBJ1-2, with TRBD1 identical over 10 bases. The ends lost 0 bases at V and 4 bases at J; junction bases unmatched: 12. Germline V CDR1 and CDR2: SGHKS, YYEKEE (reference sequence). There are 18 residues in the CDR3.

V usage is TRBV5-1 and J usage is TRBJ2-5, with 9 positions matching TRBD2. This CDR3 has 13 residues. Germline values: CDR1 SGHRS, CDR2 YFSETQ. With V trimmed by 1 base and J by 5 bases, 0 bases remained unmatched. The CDR3 sequence: CASSLTSGETQYF. CDR3 sequence (DNA): TGCGCCAGCAGCTTGACTAGCGGGGAGACCCAGTACTTC.

This clonotype was seen more than once but under ten times. This chain uses TRBV6-2 or TRBV6-3 with TRBJ1-2, with 8 bases aligning to TRBD1. V dropped 2 bases and J dropped 2; count of bases not matched to a gene: 4. CDR3 size: 15 residues. In germline, CDR1 is MNHEY, CDR2 SVGEGT. The CDR3 nucleotides are TGTGCCAGCAGTTACCAGGGGGCGGTCAACTATGGCTACACCTTC. Translation: CASSYQGAVNYGYTF.

This clonotype showed up many times. This chain connects TRBV9 to TRBJ2-3, with D uncertain. Germline CDR1 reads SGDLS; CDR2 reads YYNGEE. This CDR3 is 14 amino acids long. V lost 1 base, J lost 2 bases, and 8 bases lay in between. CDR3 amino acids: CASSVKGITDTQYF. The CDR3 region has the DNA TGTGCCAGCAGCGTAAAGGGTATCACAGATACGCAGTATTTT.

The chain couples TRBV3-1 to TRBJ2-3, with a weak D call TRBD1 (6 bases). CDR3 length equals 13 residues. The ends were cut back, 11 bases at V and 3 bases at J, with 15 bases in the middle. Germline values: CDR1 LGHDT, CDR2 YNNKEL (reference sequence). In DNA form, the CDR3 reads TGTGCCGCCTTAGGGCAGGGGACAGATACGCAGTATTTT. This codes for CAALGQGTDTQYF.

This clonotype showed up just a few times. This chain connects TRBV5-1 to TRBJ2-2; D gene unclear. V lost 0 bases and J lost 2, with 8 bases in between. The CDR3 is 15 amino acids. Looked up from germline, CDR1 is SGHRS and CDR2 is YFSETQ. DNA for the CDR3: TGCGCCAGCAGCTTGGCCGATAGAAACACCGGGGAGCTGTTTTTT. This codes for CASSLADRNTGELFF.

The chain has TRBV25-1 and TRBJ1-2; 8 bases match TRBD1. There are 15 residues in the CDR3. Germline V lookup: CDR1 MGHDK, CDR2 SYGVNS. J gave up 2 bases and V 5 bases, and 7 bases lay outside the gene matches. CDR3 sequence: CASSRDRGGNYGYTF. CDR3 coding DNA: TGTGCCAGCAGTCGTGACAGGGGAGGAAACTATGGCTACACCTTC.

The chain recombines TRBV12-3 or TRBV12-4 with TRBJ2-6, with TRBD1 identical over 8 bases. V was clipped by 3 bases and J by 11 bases; unmatched bases: 9. The CDR3 has 15 amino acids. This CDR3 reads CASSFSPGGVDVLTF. CDR3 DNA: TGTGCCAGCAGTTTTTCCCCAGGGGGCGTAGACGTCCTGACTTTC.

The rearrangement joins TRBV10-2 to TRBJ1-4, with D hard to call. Germline CDR1 WSHSY, CDR2 SAAADI. Trimming left V 2 bases short and J 8 bases short, with 12 bases between. The CDR3 runs to 14 residues. CDR3 nucleotide sequence: TGCGCCAGCAGTGAGGCGGTGGTAGGGGAAAAACTGTTTTTT. Translating it yields CASSEAVVGEKLFF.

This clonotype was counted at least ten times. This chain joins TRBV29-1 and TRBJ2-4, with D perhaps TRBD2 (6 bases). Germline loops: CDR1 SQVTM, CDR2 ANQGSEA. The CDR3 has 18 residues. The germline V and J ends were trimmed by 0 bases and 5 bases, with 23 bases remaining between them. The CDR3 nucleotides are TGCAGCGTTGAAGATCGTAGGAGGGGCAGGGTGTCCCAAAACATTCAGTACTTC. It is translated as CSVEDRRRGRVSQNIQYF.

This clonotype was detected many times. The rearrangement uses TRBV7-3 and TRBJ2-1; D is possibly TRBD1 or TRBD2 (5 bases each). CDR3 size: 13 residues. The germline V gene has CDR1 SGHTA and CDR2 FQGTGA. Trimming pared 5 bases from V and 7 bases from J, leaving 12 bases between. Written as DNA, the CDR3 is TGTGCCAGCAGCCCAGGGAGTTCGAATGAGCAGTTCTTC. Protein product: CASSPGSSNEQFF.

This chain uses TRBV7-2 with TRBJ1-1, with TRBD1 as a possible D gene (5 bases). This CDR3 has 16 residues. Deletions cut 3 bases from V and 1 base from J, with 15 bases between. Germline V CDR1 and CDR2: SGHTA, FQGNSA. The CDR3 region is CASSLAAGLANTEAFF. The CDR3 DNA follows: TGTGCCAGCAGCTTGGCGGCAGGGCTGGCGAACACTGAAGCTTTCTTT.

This clonotype was seen a handful of times. CDR3 sequence: CASRRGQGESSNQPQHF. CDR3 DNA sequence: TGTGCCAGCAGGAGGGGACAGGGGGAGTCTAGCAATCAGCCCCAGCATTTT. The V and J genes are TRBV6-5 and TRBJ1-5, with 11 bases that match TRBD1. Trimming took 6 bases from V and 0 from J; bases not matched to a gene: 7. The germline CDR1 and CDR2 sequences are MNHEY and SVGAGI. The CDR3 runs to 17 residues.

This clonotype was detected ten times or more. The chain combines TRBV24-1 with TRBJ2-1, with D possibly being TRBD1 or TRBD2 (5 bases each). Per germline, CDR1 KGHDR and CDR2 SFDVKD. The length of the CDR3 is 15 residues. The V and J ends lost 6 bases and 7 bases respectively, with 18 bases between them. The CDR3 loop is CATSRSGSGLNEQFF. CDR3 DNA sequence: TGTGCCACCAGTCGGTCAGGGAGCGGCCTTAATGAGCAGTTCTTC.

This clonotype occurred a few times. V is TRBV30 and J is TRBJ1-1, with TRBD1 as a possible D gene (6 bases). The CDR3 sequence is 13 residues long. V gave up 1 base and J gave up 5 bases, with 11 bases separating them. CDR1 is GTSNPN and CDR2 is SVGIG in the germline V gene (reference sequence). The CDR3 sequence is CAWSAGVGTEAFF. The CDR3 coding sequence is TGTGCCTGGAGTGCAGGGGTTGGGACTGAAGCTTTCTTT. The whole variable domain, remainder taken from reference TRBV30 and TRBJ1-1, is SQTIHQWPATLVQPVGSPLSLECTVEGTSNPNLYWYRQAAGRGLQLLFYSVGIGQISSEVPQNLSASRPQDRQFILSSKKLLLSDSGFYLCAWSAGVGTEAFFGQGTRLTVV.

The table lists this clonotype with a count of one. The chain has TRBV10-3 and TRBJ2-3, with unresolved D. Germline V gene sequence: CDR1 ENHRY, CDR2 SYGVKD. V was cut by 2 bases and J by 1 base, with 10 bases left in between. CDR3 length equals 15 residues. In DNA form, the CDR3 reads TGTGCCATCAGTGAGGGACGGACCCGCACAGATACGCAGTATTTT. It yields the protein CAISEGRTRTDTQYF.

The V and J genes are TRBV9 and TRBJ1-6, with D possibly TRBD1 on 6 matching bases. The CDR3 length is 17 residues. CDR1 and CDR2 (germline): SGDLS, YYNGEE. Deletions cut 0 bases from V and 1 base from J, with 11 bases between. CDR3 in DNA: TGTGCCAGCAGCGTAGGTGGACAGTCATCCTATAATTCACCCCTCCACTTT. This codes for CASSVGGQSSYNSPLHF.